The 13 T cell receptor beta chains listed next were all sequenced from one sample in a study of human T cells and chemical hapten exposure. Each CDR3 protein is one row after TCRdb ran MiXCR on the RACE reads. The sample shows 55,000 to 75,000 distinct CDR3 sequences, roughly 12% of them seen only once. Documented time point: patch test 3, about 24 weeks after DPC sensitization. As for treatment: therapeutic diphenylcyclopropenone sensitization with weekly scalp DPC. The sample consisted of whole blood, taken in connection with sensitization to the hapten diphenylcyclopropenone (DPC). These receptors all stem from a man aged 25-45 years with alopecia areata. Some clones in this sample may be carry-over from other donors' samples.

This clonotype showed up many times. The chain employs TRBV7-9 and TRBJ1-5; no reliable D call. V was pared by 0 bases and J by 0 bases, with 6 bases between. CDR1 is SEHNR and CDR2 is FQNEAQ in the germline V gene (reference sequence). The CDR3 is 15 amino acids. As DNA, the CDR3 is TGTGCCAGCAGCTTAGCGGGGAATAGCAATCAGCCCCAGCATTTT. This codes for CASSLAGNSNQPQHF.

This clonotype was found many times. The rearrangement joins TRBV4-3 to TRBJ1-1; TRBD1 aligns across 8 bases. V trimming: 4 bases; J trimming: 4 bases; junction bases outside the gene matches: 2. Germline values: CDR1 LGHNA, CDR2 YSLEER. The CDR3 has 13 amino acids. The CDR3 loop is CASSLDRGTEAFF. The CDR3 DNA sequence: TGCGCCAGCAGCCTAGACAGGGGCACTGAAGCTTTCTTT.

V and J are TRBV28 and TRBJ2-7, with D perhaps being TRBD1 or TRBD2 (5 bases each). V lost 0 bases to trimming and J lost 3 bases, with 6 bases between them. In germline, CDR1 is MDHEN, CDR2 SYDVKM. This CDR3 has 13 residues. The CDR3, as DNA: TGTGCCAGCAGTTTATGGGGACGCTACGAGCAGTACTTC. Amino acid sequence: CASSLWGRYEQYF.

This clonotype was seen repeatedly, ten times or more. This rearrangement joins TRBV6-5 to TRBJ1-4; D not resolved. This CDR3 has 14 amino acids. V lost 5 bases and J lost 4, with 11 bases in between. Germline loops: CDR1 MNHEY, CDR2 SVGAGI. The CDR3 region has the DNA TGTGCCAGCAGTCCTAGGACGGGTAATGAAAAACTGTTTTTT. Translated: CASSPRTGNEKLFF.

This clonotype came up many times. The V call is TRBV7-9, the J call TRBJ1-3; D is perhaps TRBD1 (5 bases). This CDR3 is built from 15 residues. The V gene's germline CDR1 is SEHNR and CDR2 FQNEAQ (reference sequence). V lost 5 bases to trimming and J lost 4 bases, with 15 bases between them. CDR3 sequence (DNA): TGTGCCAGCAGCCCTACAGGAGTGTCGGGAAACACCATATATTTT. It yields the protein CASSPTGVSGNTIYF. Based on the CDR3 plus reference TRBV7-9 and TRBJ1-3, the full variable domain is DTGVSQNPRHKITKRGQNVTFRCDPISEHNRLYWYRQTLGQGPEFLTYFQNEAQLEKSRLLSDRFSAERPKGSFSTLEIQRTEQGDSAMYLCASSPTGVSGNTIYFGEGSWLTVV.

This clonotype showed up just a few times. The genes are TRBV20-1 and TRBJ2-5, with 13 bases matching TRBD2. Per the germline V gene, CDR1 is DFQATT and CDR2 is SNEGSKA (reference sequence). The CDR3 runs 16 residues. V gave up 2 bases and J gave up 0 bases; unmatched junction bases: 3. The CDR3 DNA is TGCAGTGCTAGACCGGGACTAGCGGGGTACCAAGAGACCCAGTACTTC. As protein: CSARPGLAGYQETQYF.

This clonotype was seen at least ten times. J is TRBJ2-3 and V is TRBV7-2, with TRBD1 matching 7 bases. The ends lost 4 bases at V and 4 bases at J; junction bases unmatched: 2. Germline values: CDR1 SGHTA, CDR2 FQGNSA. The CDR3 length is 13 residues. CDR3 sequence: CASSWGTADTQYF. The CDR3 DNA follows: TGTGCCAGCAGCTGGGGGACAGCAGATACGCAGTATTTT.

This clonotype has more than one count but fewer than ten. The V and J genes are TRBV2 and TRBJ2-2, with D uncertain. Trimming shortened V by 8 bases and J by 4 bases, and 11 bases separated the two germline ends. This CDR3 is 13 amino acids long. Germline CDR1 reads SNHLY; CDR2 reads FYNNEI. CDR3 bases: TGTGCCAGCTCCGCAAAGACCACCGGGGAGCTGTTTTTT. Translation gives CASSAKTTGELFF. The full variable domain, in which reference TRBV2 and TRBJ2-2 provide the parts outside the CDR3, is EPEVTQTPSHQVTQMGQEVILRCVPISNHLYFYWYRQILGQKVEFLVSFYNNEISEKSEIFDDQFSVERPDGSNFTLKIRSTKLEDSAMYFCASSAKTTGELFFGEGSRLTVL.

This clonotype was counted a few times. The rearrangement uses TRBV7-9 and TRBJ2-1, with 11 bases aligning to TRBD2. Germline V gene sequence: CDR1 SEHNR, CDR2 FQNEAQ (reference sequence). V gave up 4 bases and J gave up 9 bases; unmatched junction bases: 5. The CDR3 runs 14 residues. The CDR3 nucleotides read TGTGCCAGCAGCTCGGGACTAGCGGCCCGTGAGCAGTTCTTC. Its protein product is CASSSGLAAREQFF.

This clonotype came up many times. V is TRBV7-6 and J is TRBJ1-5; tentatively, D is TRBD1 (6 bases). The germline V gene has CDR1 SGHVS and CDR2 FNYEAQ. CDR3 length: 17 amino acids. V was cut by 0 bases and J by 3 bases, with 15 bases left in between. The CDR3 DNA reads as TGTGCCAGCAGCTTAGCGGAGGGGGGCACCTTCAATCAGCCCCAGCATTTT. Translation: CASSLAEGGTFNQPQHF.

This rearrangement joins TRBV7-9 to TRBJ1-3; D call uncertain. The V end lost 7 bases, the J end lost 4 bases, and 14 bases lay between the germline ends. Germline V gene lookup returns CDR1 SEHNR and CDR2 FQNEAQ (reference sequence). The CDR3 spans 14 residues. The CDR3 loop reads CASTSLRRGNTIYF. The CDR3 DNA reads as TGTGCCAGCACCAGCCTGAGAAGGGGAAACACCATATATTTT.

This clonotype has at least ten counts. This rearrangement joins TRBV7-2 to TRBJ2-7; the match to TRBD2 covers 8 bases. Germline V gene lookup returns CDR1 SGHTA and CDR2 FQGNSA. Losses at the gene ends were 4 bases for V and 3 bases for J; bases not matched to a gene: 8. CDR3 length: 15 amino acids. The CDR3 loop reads CASSSIAGLIYEQYF. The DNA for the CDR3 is TGTGCCAGCAGCTCCATAGCGGGGTTGATCTACGAGCAGTACTTC.

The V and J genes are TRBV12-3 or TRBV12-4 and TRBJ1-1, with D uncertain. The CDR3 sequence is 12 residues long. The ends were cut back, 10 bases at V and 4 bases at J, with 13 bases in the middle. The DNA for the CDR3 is TGTGCCACTTCGGGCATTTTCACTGAAGCTTTCTTT. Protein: CATSGIFTEAFF.